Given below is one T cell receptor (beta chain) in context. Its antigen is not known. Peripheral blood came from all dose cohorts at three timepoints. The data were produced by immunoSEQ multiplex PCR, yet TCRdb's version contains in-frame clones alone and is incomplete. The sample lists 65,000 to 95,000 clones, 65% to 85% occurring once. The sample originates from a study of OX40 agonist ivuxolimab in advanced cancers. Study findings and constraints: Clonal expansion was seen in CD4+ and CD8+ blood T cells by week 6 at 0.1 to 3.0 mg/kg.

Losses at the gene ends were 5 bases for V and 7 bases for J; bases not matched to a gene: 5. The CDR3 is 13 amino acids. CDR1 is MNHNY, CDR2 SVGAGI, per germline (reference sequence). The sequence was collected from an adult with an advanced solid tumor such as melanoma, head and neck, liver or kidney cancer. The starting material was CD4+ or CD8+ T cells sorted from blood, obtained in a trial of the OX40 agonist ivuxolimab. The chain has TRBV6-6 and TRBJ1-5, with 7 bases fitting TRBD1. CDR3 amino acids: CASSQGVEQPQHF. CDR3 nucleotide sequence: TGTGCCAGCAGTCAGGGGGTGGAGCAGCCCCAGCATTTT.